Listed below are T cell receptor beta chains from one sample, sequenced in a study of blood T cell repertoires in COVID-19. Data came from immunoSEQ multiplex PCR; TCRdb stores just in-frame clones and leaves some out. The sample yields roughly 50,000 clones, about nine tenths seen once. Material: peripheral blood. Source of these receptors: a man between 65 and 79 years old with acute or convalescent COVID-19. Each CDR3 is given with its conserved first and last residue. Fields, in order: D gene, clone size, CDR3 length, V gene, J gene, CDR3 DNA, CDR3 protein. The D gene is left open where the match is weak. Not all rows give a size; the values are once, few, many and, for expanded clones, a class.

>.|.|13|TRBV28|TRBJ2-5
TGTGCCAGCAGTCAGACAAGCCAAGAGACCCAGTACTTC
CASSQTSQETQYF
>.|.|13|TRBV27|TRBJ1-2
TGTGCCAGCTCCGGGACAATTTTCCGTGGCTACACCTTC
CASSGTIFRGYTF
>TRBD1|.|14|TRBV11-1|TRBJ2-3
TGTGCCAGCAGCTTCGGGACAGGAATCGATACGCAGTATTTT
CASSFGTGIDTQYF
>.|.|12|TRBV11-3|TRBJ2-2
TGTGCCAGCAGCTCGCGGACTGGGGAGCTGTTTTTT
CASSSRTGELFF
>.|.|12|TRBV6-5|TRBJ2-7
TGTGCCAGCAAGACGGCTCGGGACGAGCAGTACTTC
CASKTARDEQYF
>.|.|12|TRBV27|TRBJ2-5
TGTGCCAGCAGTTTACCGGGAAGGACCCAGTACTTC
CASSLPGRTQYF
>TRBD1|.|15|TRBV5-5|TRBJ2-7
TGTGCCAGCAGCTTGCAACCGGGACAGGGGTACGAGCAGTACTTC
CASSLQPGQGYEQYF
>.|.|15|TRBV30|TRBJ1-3
TGTGCCTGGATTCCGCGCGCGGTCTCAGGAAACACCATATATTTT
CAWIPRAVSGNTIYF
>.|.|15|TRBV5-6|TRBJ2-7
TGTGCCAGCAGCTTGGTGGCCAGGGGACCCTACGAGCAGTACTTC
CASSLVARGPYEQYF
>.|.|13|TRBV9|TRBJ1-2
TGTGCCAGCAGCGTAGGTCGTAACTATGGCTACACCTTC
CASSVGRNYGYTF
>.|.|15|TRBV6-2/TRBV6-3|TRBJ1-5
TGTGCCAGCAGTTACTACCAGGGTAGCAATCAGCCCCAGCATTTT
CASSYYQGSNQPQHF
>TRBD2|few|17|TRBV11-2|TRBJ2-1
TGTGCCAGCAGCTTTACCGGGACTAGCGGGGGATGGAATGAGCAGTTCTTC
CASSFTGTSGGWNEQFF
>TRBD1|.|15|TRBV6-2/TRBV6-3|TRBJ2-1
TGTGCCAGCAGTTTGACAGGGGGCGCAGGCAATGAGCAGTTCTTC
CASSLTGGAGNEQFF
>TRBD1|.|16|TRBV2|TRBJ1-6
TGTGCCAGCAGGGAGGACAGGGGCGGCCCCAATTCACCCCTCCACTTT
CASREDRGGPNSPLHF
>.|.|16|TRBV10-1|TRBJ1-4
TGCGCCAGCAGTGATCATGGCAGGCTATTGGGTGAAAAACTGTTTTTT
CASSDHGRLLGEKLFF
>.|.|12|TRBV28|TRBJ1-1
TGTGCCAGCAGTCTAAGAAGCACTGAAGCTTTCTTT
CASSLRSTEAFF
>TRBD2|.|17|TRBV7-9|TRBJ2-7
TGTGCCAGCAGCTTAGGAAACGCCCCGGGGGGCTCCTACGAGCAGTACTTC
CASSLGNAPGGSYEQYF
>.|.|15|TRBV7-9|TRBJ1-1
TGTGCCAGCAGCCCGCCCGGGGGGCCTGGCACTGAAGCTTTCTTT
CASSPPGGPGTEAFF
>.|.|14|TRBV28|TRBJ2-1
TGTGCCAGCCGACTAGTAGGGTCCTACAATGAGCAGTTCTTC
CASRLVGSYNEQFF
>.|.|15|TRBV4-3|TRBJ1-2
TGCGCCAGCAGCCAAGATGGACAGCCTAACTATGGCTACACCTTC
CASSQDGQPNYGYTF
>TRBD1|.|16|TRBV11-1|TRBJ1-2
TGTGCCAGCAGCTTAGCGTTGAAGGGGGCAGATTATGGCTACACCTTC
CASSLALKGADYGYTF
>.|.|14|TRBV6-5|TRBJ1-1
TGTGCCAGCAGTTACGACTTTGGGAACACTGAAGCTTTCTTT
CASSYDFGNTEAFF
>TRBD1|.|16|TRBV5-8|TRBJ2-3
TGTGCCAGCAGCTTGGCGGTGACAGGGGGCCTAGATACGCAGTATTTT
CASSLAVTGGLDTQYF
>.|.|17|TRBV3-1/TRBV3-2|TRBJ2-6
TGTGCCAGCAGCCAATTCCCTACAGGGACTGGGGCCAACGTCCTGACTTTC
CASSQFPTGTGANVLTF
>.|once|16|TRBV19|TRBJ1-5
TGTGCCAGTAAACATATAGAACGGGGTAGCAATCAGCCCCAGCATTTT
CASKHIERGSNQPQHF
>TRBD1|.|12|TRBV29-1|TRBJ1-5
TGTGGAGCTGGGACAGGGGGCACGCCCCAGCATTTT
CGAGTGGTPQHF
>TRBD1|.|16|TRBV27|TRBJ2-7
TGTGCCAGCAGTTTCGGCGCCCGGACAGGGTCCTACGAGCAGTACTTC
CASSFGARTGSYEQYF
>.|.|15|TRBV6-4|TRBJ1-1
TGTGCCAGCAGTGACTCGAGGGTAGCGGTCTGGGAAGCTTTCTTT
CASSDSRVAVWEAFF
>.|.|12|TRBV7-6|TRBJ2-7
TGTGCCAGCAGCTTCAACACCTACGAGCAGTACTTC
CASSFNTYEQYF
>.|.|15|TRBV21-1|TRBJ1-6
TGTGCCAGCAGCAATCGAGGATCCTATAATTCACCCCTCCACTTT
CASSNRGSYNSPLHF
>TRBD2|.|16|TRBV6-5|TRBJ2-3
TGTGCCAGCAGTTACAAGGCGCGGGGGGGCCCAAATACGCAGTATTTT
CASSYKARGGPNTQYF
>.|.|15|TRBV9|TRBJ2-1
TGTGCCAGCAGCGCCCTGGGGGGGGGCAACAATGAGCAGTTCTTC
CASSALGGGNNEQFF
>.|.|18|TRBV24-1|TRBJ2-7
TGTGCCACCAGTGATTTGCCCCACCGTTGGCGGGATGGAGGCGAGCAGTACTTC
CATSDLPHRWRDGGEQYF
>.|.|16|TRBV6-6|TRBJ1-5
TGTGCCAGCACGGCCGGACTCGCCTTGCACGTTCAGCCCCAGCATTTT
CASTAGLALHVQPQHF
>.|.|17|TRBV25-1|TRBJ2-7
TGTGCCAGCAGTGAATTAGGTGGCAGCCAGGGCCGTTACGAGCAGTACTTC
CASSELGGSQGRYEQYF
>TRBD1|once|15|TRBV6-2/TRBV6-3|TRBJ1-6
TGTGCCAGCAGTTCCAGGACAGGGAGGGATTCACCCCTCCACTTT
CASSSRTGRDSPLHF
>TRBD1|.|18|TRBV27|TRBJ1-4
TGTGCCAGCAGTTTATTACCGGTCACAGGGGGTCCTAATGAAAAACTGTTTTTT
CASSLLPVTGGPNEKLFF
>.|.|13|TRBV30|TRBJ1-5
TGTGCCTGGAGTTCAGGCCCGAATCAGCCCCAGCATTTT
CAWSSGPNQPQHF
>TRBD1|once|16|TRBV4-2|TRBJ1-2
TGTGCCAGCAGCCGGGCCGTCGGGGGACAGGGGAATGGCTACACCTTC
CASSRAVGGQGNGYTF
>.|.|13|TRBV29-1|TRBJ1-1
TGCAGCGTGACAGGTGGATTCTCCACTGAAGCTTTCTTT
CSVTGGFSTEAFF
>TRBD1|.|14|TRBV6-2/TRBV6-3|TRBJ2-3
TGTGCCAGCAGTGGGTCGAGGGGGCTCGATACGCAGTATTTT
CASSGSRGLDTQYF
>.|.|15|TRBV21-1|TRBJ1-6
TGTGCCAGCAGCAAAGGACAGGGTGAGGCTTCACCCCTCCACTTT
CASSKGQGEASPLHF
>.|.|14|TRBV4-1|TRBJ2-2
TGCGCCAGCAGCCTGGGCACGGGGACCGGGGAGCTGTTTTTT
CASSLGTGTGELFF